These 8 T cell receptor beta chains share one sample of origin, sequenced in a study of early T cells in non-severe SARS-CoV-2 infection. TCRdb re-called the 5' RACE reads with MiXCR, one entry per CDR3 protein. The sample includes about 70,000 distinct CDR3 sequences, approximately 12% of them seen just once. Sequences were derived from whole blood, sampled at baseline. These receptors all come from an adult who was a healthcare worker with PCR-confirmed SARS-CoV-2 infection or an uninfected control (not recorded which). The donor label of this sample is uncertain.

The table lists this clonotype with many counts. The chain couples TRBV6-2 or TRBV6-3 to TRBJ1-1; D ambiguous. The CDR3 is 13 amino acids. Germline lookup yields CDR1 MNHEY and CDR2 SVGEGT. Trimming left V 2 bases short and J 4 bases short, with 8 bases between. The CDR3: CASSYRTLTEAFF. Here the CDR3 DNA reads TGTGCCAGCAGTTACCGGACCCTCACTGAAGCTTTCTTT.

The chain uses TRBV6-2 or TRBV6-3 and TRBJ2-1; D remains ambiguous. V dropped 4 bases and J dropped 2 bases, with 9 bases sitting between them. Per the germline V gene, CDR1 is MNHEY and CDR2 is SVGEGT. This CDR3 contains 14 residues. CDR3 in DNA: TGTGCCAGCAGTTTTATTAAAGCCTACAATGAGCAGTTCTTC. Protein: CASSFIKAYNEQFF.

The CDR3 bases are TGTGCCATCAGTGAGATAGCCAGATACAATGAGCAGTTCTTC. This gives the protein CAISEIARYNEQFF. The chain joins TRBV10-3 to TRBJ2-1; no reliable D call. V was pared by 2 bases and J by 4 bases, with 9 bases between. The CDR3 covers 14 residues. CDR1 and CDR2 from the germline V gene are ENHRY and SYGVKD.

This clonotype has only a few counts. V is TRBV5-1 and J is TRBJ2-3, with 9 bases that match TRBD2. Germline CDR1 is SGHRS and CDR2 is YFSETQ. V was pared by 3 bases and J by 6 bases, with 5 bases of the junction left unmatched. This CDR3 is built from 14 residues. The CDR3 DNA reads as TGCGCCAGCAGCTCAAGCGGGGGGCAGGATACGCAGTATTTT. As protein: CASSSSGGQDTQYF.

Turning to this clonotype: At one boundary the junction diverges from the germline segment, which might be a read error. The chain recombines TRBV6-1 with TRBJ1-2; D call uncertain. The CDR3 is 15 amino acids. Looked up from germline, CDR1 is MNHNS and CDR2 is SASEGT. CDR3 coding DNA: TGTGTCAGCAGTTGGGCCCCACAGACTGACTATGGCTACACCTTC. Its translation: CVSSWAPQTDYGYTF.

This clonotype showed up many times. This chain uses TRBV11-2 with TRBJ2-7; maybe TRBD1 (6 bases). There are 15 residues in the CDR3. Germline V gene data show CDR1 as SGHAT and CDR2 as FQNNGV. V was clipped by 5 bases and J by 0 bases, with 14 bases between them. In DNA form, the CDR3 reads TGTGCCAGCAGCAAAAACCGGGACAACTCCTACGAGCAGTACTTC. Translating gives CASSKNRDNSYEQYF.

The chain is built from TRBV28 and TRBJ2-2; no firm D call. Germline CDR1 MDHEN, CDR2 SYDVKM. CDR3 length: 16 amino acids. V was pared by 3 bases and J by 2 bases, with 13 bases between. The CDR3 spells CASSFGGTFNTGELFF. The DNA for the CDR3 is TGTGCCAGCAGTTTCGGCGGAACTTTCAACACCGGGGAGCTGTTTTTT.

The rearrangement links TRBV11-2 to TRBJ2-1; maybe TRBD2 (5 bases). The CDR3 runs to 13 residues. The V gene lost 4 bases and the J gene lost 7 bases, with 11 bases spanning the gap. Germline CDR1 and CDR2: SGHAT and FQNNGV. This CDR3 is CASSSGTWNEQFF. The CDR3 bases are TGTGCCAGCAGCTCGGGAACTTGGAATGAGCAGTTCTTC.